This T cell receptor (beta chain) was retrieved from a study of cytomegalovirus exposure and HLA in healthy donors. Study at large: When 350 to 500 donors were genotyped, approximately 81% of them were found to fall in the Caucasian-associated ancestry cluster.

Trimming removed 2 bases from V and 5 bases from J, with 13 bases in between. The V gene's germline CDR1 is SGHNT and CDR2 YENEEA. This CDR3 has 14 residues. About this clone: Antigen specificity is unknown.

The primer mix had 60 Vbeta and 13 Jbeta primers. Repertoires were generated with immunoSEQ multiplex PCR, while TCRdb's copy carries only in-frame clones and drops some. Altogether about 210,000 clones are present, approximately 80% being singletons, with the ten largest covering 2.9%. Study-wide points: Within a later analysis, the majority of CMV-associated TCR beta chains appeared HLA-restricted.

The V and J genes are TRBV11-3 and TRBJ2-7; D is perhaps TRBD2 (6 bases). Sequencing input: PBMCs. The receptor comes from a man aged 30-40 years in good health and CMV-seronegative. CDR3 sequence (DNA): TGTGCCAGCAGCTTAAACGGCGGGGCAGACGAGCAGTACTTC. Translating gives CASSLNGGADEQYF.